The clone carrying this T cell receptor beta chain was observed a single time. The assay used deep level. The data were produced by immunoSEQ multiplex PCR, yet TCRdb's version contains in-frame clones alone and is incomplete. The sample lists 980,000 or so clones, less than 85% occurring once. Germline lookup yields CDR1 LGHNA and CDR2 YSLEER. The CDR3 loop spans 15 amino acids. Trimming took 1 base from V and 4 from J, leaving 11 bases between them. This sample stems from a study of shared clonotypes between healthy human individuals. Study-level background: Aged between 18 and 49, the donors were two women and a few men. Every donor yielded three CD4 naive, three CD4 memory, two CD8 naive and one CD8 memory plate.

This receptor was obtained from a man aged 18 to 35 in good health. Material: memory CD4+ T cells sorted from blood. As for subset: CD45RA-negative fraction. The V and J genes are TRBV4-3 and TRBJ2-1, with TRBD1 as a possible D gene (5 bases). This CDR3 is CASSQGGSAYNEQFF. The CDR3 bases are TGCGCCAGCAGCCAAGGGGGCAGCGCATACAATGAGCAGTTCTTC.